The TCR beta chain described here comes from a study of CD8 T cells in ankylosing spondylitis. Whole-study findings and limits: Blood from ankylosing spondylitis patients appeared to carry a characteristic roughly eight-variant TCR beta motif. There were earlier reports of some motif variants in reactive arthritis synovial fluid and blood. Clones linked with disease were CD8+ and fairly uncommon in the peripheral blood.

TCRdb re-called the 5' RACE reads with MiXCR, one entry per CDR3 protein. Found here are some 700,000 distinct CDR3 sequences, around a fifth of them singletons; the top ten hold about a fifth. This clonotype was detected only a few times. Its antigen is currently unknown. CDR3 length equals 13 residues. With 7 bases removed from V and 2 bases from J, the gap between germline ends came to 11 bases. The TCR sequence derives from a male donor with ankylosing spondylitis. The V call is TRBV12-3 or TRBV12-4, the J call TRBJ1-1; D possibly corresponds to TRBD1 (6 bases). The sequencing sample was made of blood, either unsorted or a sorted T cell fraction (not recorded which). CDR3 sequence reads: CASNLRGNTEAFF. The CDR3, as DNA: TGTGCCAGCAATCTCAGGGGCAACACTGAAGCTTTCTTT.